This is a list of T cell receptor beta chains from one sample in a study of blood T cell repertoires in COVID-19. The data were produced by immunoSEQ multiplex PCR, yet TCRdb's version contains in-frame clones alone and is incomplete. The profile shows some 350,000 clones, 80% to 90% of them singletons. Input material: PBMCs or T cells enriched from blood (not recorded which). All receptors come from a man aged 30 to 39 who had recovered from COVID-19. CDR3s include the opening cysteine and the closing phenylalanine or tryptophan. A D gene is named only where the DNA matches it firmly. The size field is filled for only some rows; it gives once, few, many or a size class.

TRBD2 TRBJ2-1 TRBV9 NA CASSLTPSGGVMNEQFF TGTGCCAGCAGCTTAACACCCAGCGGGGGGGTGATGAATGAGCAGTTCTTC
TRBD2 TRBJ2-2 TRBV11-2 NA CASSFRLAGNTGELFF TGTGCCAGCAGCTTTCGGCTAGCGGGGAACACCGGGGAGCTGTTTTTT
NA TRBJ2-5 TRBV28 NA CASSRSRETQYF TGTGCCAGCAGCCGCTCCAGAGAGACCCAGTACTTC
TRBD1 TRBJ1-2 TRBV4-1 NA CASDPGQGSTRNYGYTF TGCGCCAGCGATCCGGGACAGGGGTCGACTCGGAACTATGGCTACACCTTC
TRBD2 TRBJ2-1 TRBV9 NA CASSVATGGAWYEQFF TGTGCCAGCAGCGTAGCTACGGGGGGGGCCTGGTATGAGCAGTTCTTC
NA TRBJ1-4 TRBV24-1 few CATTNDSSPESYNEKLFF TGTGCCACCACTAATGACAGCTCACCGGAGTCCTATAATGAAAAACTGTTTTTT
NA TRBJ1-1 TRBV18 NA CASSRTEVEAFF TGTGCCAGCTCACGGACAGAGGTTGAAGCTTTCTTT
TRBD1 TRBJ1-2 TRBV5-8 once CASSGNRDRGSYGYTF TGTGCCAGCAGCGGTAACCGGGACAGGGGGTCCTATGGCTACACCTTC
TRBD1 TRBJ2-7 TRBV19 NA CASSMVIGAGTGVYEQYF TGTGCCAGTAGTATGGTGATTGGGGCCGGGACAGGGGTTTACGAGCAGTACTTC
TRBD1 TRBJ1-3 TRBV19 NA CASSIQGQIPGNTIYF TGTGCCAGTAGTATACAGGGACAGATTCCTGGAAACACCATATATTTT
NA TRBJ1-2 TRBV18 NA CASSPQGQLNPNYGYTF TGTGCCAGCTCACCCCAAGGACAGCTAAACCCTAACTATGGCTACACCTTC
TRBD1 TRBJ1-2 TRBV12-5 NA CASGATTGSGLRYTF TGTGCTAGTGGTGCGACGACAGGGTCAGGCTTGCGCTACACCTTC
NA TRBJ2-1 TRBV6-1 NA CASSEFSIRGNEQFF TGTGCCAGCAGTGAATTTAGTATACGCGGCAATGAGCAGTTCTTC